This is a list of T cell receptor beta chains from one sample in a study of T cell responses to AZD1222 COVID-19 vaccine. Clones were read by immunoSEQ multiplex PCR, and TCRdb kept only the in-frame ones, dropping some. The sample records 160,000 or so clones, roughly 90% being singletons. The source was peripheral blood, collected 28 days after the second AZD1222 dose. Receptors originate from an adult who received the AZD1222 COVID-19 vaccine. The CDR3 runs from the conserved cysteine through the conserved F or W. A D gene is named only where the DNA matches it firmly. Not every row has a clone size; where given, it reads once, few, many or a size class.

v_gene: TRBV4-1; d_gene: TRBD1; abundance: few; j_gene: TRBJ2-7; CDR3aa: CASSYTGTGSYEQYF; CDR3nt: TGCGCCAGCAGTTACACCGGGACAGGGTCCTACGAGCAGTACTTC
v_gene: TRBV4-1; d_gene: -; abundance: -; j_gene: TRBJ1-3; CDR3aa: CASSPSAQGQHHTNSGNTIYF; CDR3nt: TGCGCCAGCAGCCCTTCCGCGCAGGGCCAACACCATACCAACTCTGGAAACACCATATATTTT
v_gene: TRBV13; d_gene: -; abundance: -; j_gene: TRBJ2-1; CDR3aa: CASSLGAYNEQFF; CDR3nt: TGTGCCAGTAGCTTGGGAGCCTACAATGAGCAGTTCTTC
v_gene: TRBV10-1; d_gene: -; abundance: -; j_gene: TRBJ2-7; CDR3aa: CASSESGPPYEQYF; CDR3nt: TGCGCCAGCAGTGAGTCAGGGCCACCCTACGAGCAGTACTTC
v_gene: TRBV7-2; d_gene: -; abundance: -; j_gene: TRBJ2-6; CDR3aa: CASNQLNSGANVLTF; CDR3nt: TGTGCCAGCAATCAGCTAAACTCTGGGGCCAACGTCCTGACTTTC
v_gene: TRBV6-5; d_gene: TRBD1; abundance: -; j_gene: TRBJ1-1; CDR3aa: CASSYWTGRGTEAFF; CDR3nt: TGTGCCAGCAGTTACTGGACAGGGAGGGGGACTGAAGCTTTCTTT
v_gene: TRBV11-2; d_gene: TRBD1; abundance: -; j_gene: TRBJ1-3; CDR3aa: CASSFRGQGGENTIYF; CDR3nt: TGTGCCAGCAGCTTCCGGGGACAGGGGGGAGAAAACACCATATATTTT
v_gene: TRBV9; d_gene: -; abundance: -; j_gene: TRBJ1-2; CDR3aa: CASSAQGTYYGYTF; CDR3nt: TGTGCCAGCAGCGCGCAGGGGACCTACTATGGCTACACCTTC
v_gene: TRBV5-8; d_gene: -; abundance: -; j_gene: TRBJ2-3; CDR3aa: CASSLARHNVATDTQYF; CDR3nt: TGTGCCAGCAGCTTGGCTCGGCACAATGTGGCCACAGATACGCAGTATTTT
v_gene: TRBV4-3; d_gene: TRBD1; abundance: -; j_gene: TRBJ2-7; CDR3aa: CASSLERTGTYEQYF; CDR3nt: TGCGCCAGCAGCCTGGAGAGGACAGGGACCTACGAGCAGTACTTC
v_gene: TRBV6-5; d_gene: -; abundance: -; j_gene: TRBJ2-1; CDR3aa: CATSTIGNEQFF; CDR3nt: TGTGCCACCTCCACAATCGGCAATGAGCAGTTCTTC
v_gene: TRBV7-9; d_gene: -; abundance: -; j_gene: TRBJ1-1; CDR3aa: CASSYAMNTEAFF; CDR3nt: TGTGCCAGCAGCTATGCCATGAACACTGAAGCTTTCTTT
v_gene: TRBV6-6; d_gene: -; abundance: -; j_gene: TRBJ1-5; CDR3aa: CASSRTVSNQPQHF; CDR3nt: TGTGCCAGCAGCAGGACAGTAAGCAATCAGCCCCAGCATTTT
v_gene: TRBV5-1; d_gene: -; abundance: -; j_gene: TRBJ1-3; CDR3aa: CASSLDGNTIYF; CDR3nt: TGCGCCAGCAGCCTGGACGGAAACACCATATATTTT
v_gene: TRBV7-3; d_gene: TRBD1; abundance: -; j_gene: TRBJ2-7; CDR3aa: CASSLTGDRADEQYF; CDR3nt: TGTGCCAGCAGCTTAACCGGCGACAGGGCGGACGAGCAGTACTTC
v_gene: TRBV3-1/TRBV3-2; d_gene: -; abundance: -; j_gene: TRBJ1-6; CDR3aa: CASSQEGYGSVVIFGSPLHF; CDR3nt: TGTGCCAGCAGCCAAGAAGGTTATGGATCGGTGGTAATATTTGGATCACCCCTCCACTTT
v_gene: TRBV2; d_gene: TRBD2; abundance: -; j_gene: TRBJ2-2; CDR3aa: CASSEARLAGGQPGELFF; CDR3nt: TGTGCCAGCAGTGAAGCCAGACTAGCGGGGGGGCAGCCCGGGGAGCTGTTTTTT
v_gene: TRBV11-2; d_gene: -; abundance: -; j_gene: TRBJ2-4; CDR3aa: CASSSEGGGNIQYF; CDR3nt: TGTGCCAGCAGCTCTGAGGGGGGCGGGAACATTCAGTACTTC
v_gene: TRBV27; d_gene: TRBD1; abundance: -; j_gene: TRBJ1-2; CDR3aa: CASSLSIGQVYGYTF; CDR3nt: TGTGCCAGCAGTTTATCGATAGGACAGGTCTATGGCTACACCTTC
v_gene: TRBV11-2; d_gene: -; abundance: -; j_gene: TRBJ1-1; CDR3aa: CASSLETYTEAFF; CDR3nt: TGTGCCAGCAGCTTAGAGACTTACACTGAAGCTTTCTTT
v_gene: TRBV7-9; d_gene: -; abundance: -; j_gene: TRBJ1-2; CDR3aa: CASSAPGYYYGYTF; CDR3nt: TGTGCCAGCAGCGCCCCCGGGTATTACTATGGCTACACCTTC
v_gene: TRBV18; d_gene: -; abundance: -; j_gene: TRBJ1-3; CDR3aa: CASSPQGGDTIYF; CDR3nt: TGTGCCAGCTCACCGCAGGGCGGGGACACCATATATTTT
v_gene: TRBV6-6; d_gene: -; abundance: -; j_gene: TRBJ1-2; CDR3aa: CASDNEGYGYTF; CDR3nt: TGTGCCAGCGACAATGAGGGATATGGCTACACCTTC
v_gene: TRBV14; d_gene: -; abundance: -; j_gene: TRBJ1-1; CDR3aa: CASSQVIGAGAFF; CDR3nt: TGTGCCAGCAGCCAAGTGATCGGTGCGGGAGCTTTCTTT
v_gene: TRBV4-2; d_gene: -; abundance: -; j_gene: TRBJ2-3; CDR3aa: CASSQVGSSTDTQYF; CDR3nt: TGTGCCAGCAGCCAAGTGGGCTCATCCACAGATACGCAGTATTTT
v_gene: TRBV5-1; d_gene: TRBD1; abundance: -; j_gene: TRBJ2-1; CDR3aa: CASSPQGAGNEQFF; CDR3nt: TGCGCCAGCAGCCCCCAGGGGGCGGGGAATGAGCAGTTCTTC
v_gene: TRBV10-1; d_gene: -; abundance: -; j_gene: TRBJ2-3; CDR3aa: CASSERSTDTQYF; CDR3nt: TGCGCCAGCAGTGAGCGGAGCACAGATACGCAGTATTTT
v_gene: TRBV9; d_gene: -; abundance: few; j_gene: TRBJ2-1; CDR3aa: CASSVSAIGYNEQFF; CDR3nt: TGTGCCAGCAGCGTATCGGCAATCGGCTACAATGAGCAGTTCTTC
v_gene: TRBV4-1; d_gene: -; abundance: -; j_gene: TRBJ2-1; CDR3aa: CASSQAVPVSGEQFF; CDR3nt: TGCGCCAGCAGCCAAGCTGTGCCCGTTTCGGGTGAGCAGTTCTTC
v_gene: TRBV7-9; d_gene: -; abundance: -; j_gene: TRBJ2-2; CDR3aa: CASSLYGGGPGELFF; CDR3nt: TGTGCCAGCAGCTTATATGGGGGTGGACCCGGGGAGCTGTTTTTT
v_gene: TRBV5-4; d_gene: -; abundance: -; j_gene: TRBJ1-1; CDR3aa: CASSYEGREAFF; CDR3nt: TGTGCCAGCAGCTACGAGGGGCGTGAGGCTTTCTTT
v_gene: TRBV30; d_gene: TRBD1; abundance: -; j_gene: TRBJ1-2; CDR3aa: CAYREGAGGYTF; CDR3nt: TGTGCCTATCGAGAGGGGGCAGGTGGCTACACCTTC
v_gene: TRBV11-2; d_gene: -; abundance: -; j_gene: TRBJ1-4; CDR3aa: CASSYDNGGEKLFF; CDR3nt: TGTGCCAGCAGCTACGACAACGGAGGGGAAAAACTGTTTTTT
v_gene: TRBV7-2; d_gene: -; abundance: -; j_gene: TRBJ1-2; CDR3aa: CASSPDRKYGYTF; CDR3nt: TGTGCCAGCAGCCCAGACAGAAAGTATGGCTACACCTTC
v_gene: TRBV29-1; d_gene: -; abundance: few; j_gene: TRBJ1-1; CDR3aa: CSVRPGWGMANTEAFF; CDR3nt: TGCAGCGTTCGCCCCGGGTGGGGAATGGCGAACACTGAAGCTTTCTTT
v_gene: TRBV5-1; d_gene: TRBD1; abundance: -; j_gene: TRBJ2-7; CDR3aa: CASSLTGQGNYYEQYF; CDR3nt: TGCGCCAGCAGCTTGACTGGACAGGGCAATTACTACGAGCAGTACTTC
v_gene: TRBV6-4; d_gene: TRBD1; abundance: -; j_gene: TRBJ2-7; CDR3aa: CASPPKTGANEQYF; CDR3nt: TGTGCCAGCCCCCCCAAGACAGGGGCCAACGAGCAGTACTTC
v_gene: TRBV3-1/TRBV3-2; d_gene: -; abundance: -; j_gene: TRBJ2-5; CDR3aa: CASSRVASEETQYF; CDR3nt: TGTGCCAGCAGCCGGGTCGCGTCAGAAGAGACCCAGTACTTC
v_gene: TRBV25-1; d_gene: TRBD1; abundance: -; j_gene: TRBJ2-2; CDR3aa: CASSELTGSGELFF; CDR3nt: TGTGCCAGCAGTGAGCTGACAGGGTCCGGGGAGCTGTTTTTT
v_gene: TRBV18; d_gene: -; abundance: once; j_gene: TRBJ2-7; CDR3aa: CASSADNSYEQYF; CDR3nt: TGTGCCAGCTCAGCCGACAACTCCTACGAGCAGTACTTC
v_gene: TRBV27; d_gene: -; abundance: few; j_gene: TRBJ1-2; CDR3aa: CASSFSGANYGYTF; CDR3nt: TGTGCCAGCAGTTTCAGTGGAGCTAACTATGGCTACACCTTC